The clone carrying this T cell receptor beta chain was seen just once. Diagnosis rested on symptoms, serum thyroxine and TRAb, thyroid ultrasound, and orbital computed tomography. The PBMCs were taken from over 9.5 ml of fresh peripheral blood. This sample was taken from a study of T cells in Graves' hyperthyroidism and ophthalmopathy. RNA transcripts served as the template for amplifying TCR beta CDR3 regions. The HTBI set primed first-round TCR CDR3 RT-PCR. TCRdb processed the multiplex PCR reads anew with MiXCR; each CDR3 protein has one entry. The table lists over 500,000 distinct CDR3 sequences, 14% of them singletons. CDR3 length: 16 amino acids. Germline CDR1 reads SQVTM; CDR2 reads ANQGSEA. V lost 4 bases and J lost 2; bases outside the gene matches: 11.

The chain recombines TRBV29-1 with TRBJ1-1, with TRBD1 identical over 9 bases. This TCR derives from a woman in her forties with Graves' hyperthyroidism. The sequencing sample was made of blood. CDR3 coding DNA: TGCAGCGTTGCCGGGACAGGGAGTCCCTTTAACACTGAAGCTTTCTTT. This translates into CSVAGTGSPFNTEAFF. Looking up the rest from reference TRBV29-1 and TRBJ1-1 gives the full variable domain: SAVISQKPSRDICQRGTSLTIQCQVDSQVTMMFWYRQQPGQSLTLIATANQGSEATYESGFVIDKFPISRPNLTFSTLTVSNMSPEDSSIYLCSVAGTGSPFNTEAFFGQGTRLTVV.